The 7 T cell receptor beta chains presented below share a single source sample, sequenced in a study of blood T cell repertoires in COVID-19. The assay was immunoSEQ multiplex PCR, and TCRdb's table has in-frame clones only and misses some. The sample has more than 300,000 clones, around 89% seen once; the top ten hold 1.2%. The sample consisted of PBMCs or T cells enriched from blood (not recorded which). All receptors come from a woman younger than 35 who had recovered from COVID-19.

V is TRBV19 and J is TRBJ2-2; 9 nucleotides align to TRBD1. CDR1 and CDR2 from the germline V gene are LNHDA and SQIVND (reference sequence). There are 16 residues in the CDR3. With 5 bases clipped from V and 5 bases from J, the junction kept 9 bases outside the gene matches. CDR3 sequence reads: CASSQRTGVITGELFF. The CDR3 nucleotides read TGTGCCAGTAGTCAGCGGACAGGGGTAATTACCGGGGAGCTGTTTTTT.

The J gene is TRBJ2-7, the V gene TRBV27, with D uncertain. The germline gives CDR1 MNHEY, CDR2 SMNVEV (reference sequence). V was cut by 6 bases and J by 3 bases, with 21 bases left in between. This CDR3 is built from 16 residues. This CDR3 reads CASSPAAGLGYYEQYF. The CDR3 nucleotides are TGTGCCAGCAGCCCTGCTGCAGGCTTGGGCTACTACGAGCAGTACTTC.

The DNA of the CDR3 is TGTGCCAGCAGCCCAGGTGTAAATTCACCCCTCCACTTT. The encoded protein is CASSPGVNSPLHF. This rearrangement joins TRBV6-5 to TRBJ1-6; D uncertain. The CDR3 has 13 amino acids. V lost 6 bases, J lost 7 bases, and 10 bases lay in between. CDR1 is MNHEY, CDR2 SVGAGI, per germline.

This clone was seen a single time. The rearrangement links TRBV5-8 to TRBJ1-5, with a possible D match to TRBD1 (6 bases). Between the trimmed V and J ends, which lost 2 bases and 5 bases, there was a span of 14 bases. Germline V lookup: CDR1 SGHTS, CDR2 YDEGEE. The CDR3 is made up of 15 amino acids. The chain's CDR3 is CASSFRRGVYQPQHF. Here the CDR3 DNA reads TGTGCCAGCAGCTTTCGCAGGGGCGTCTATCAGCCCCAGCATTTT.

This clone was counted only a few times. This chain uses TRBV30 with TRBJ1-1; D unclear. The V gene lost 3 bases and the J gene lost 3 bases, with 17 bases spanning the gap. Germline V gene lookup returns CDR1 GTSNPN and CDR2 SVGIG (reference sequence). This CDR3 is built from 15 residues. DNA of the CDR3: TGTGCCTGGAGCAAGCCGGGGTCTGGGCACACTGAAGCTTTCTTT. Protein product: CAWSKPGSGHTEAFF.

A remark on this clone: This CDR3 fails to terminate in the conserved phenylalanine or tryptophan, so it likely reflects a read error. Because the CDR3's place on the DNA is in doubt, the DNA is left out and the CDR3 is given as listed by TCRdb. This chain joins TRBV5-1 and TRBJ2-6; the table's D gene call, TRBD1, was not cross checked with the DNA. The CDR3 length is 12 residues, termini included. Germline V lookup: CDR1 SGHRS, CDR2 YFSETQ. The CDR3 loop reads CASSLDRGLNYR.

In its sample, this clone ranks as medium-sized. The genes are TRBV16 and TRBJ1-5; weak D call: TRBD1 (5 bases). The CDR3 is 16 amino acids. In germline, CDR1 is KGHSY, CDR2 FQNENV. V lost 1 base and J lost 0, with 10 bases in between. CDR3 sequence: CASSQWRGISNQPQHF. The DNA of the CDR3 is TGTGCCAGCAGCCAATGGAGGGGTATTAGCAATCAGCCCCAGCATTTT.